Below, 17 T cell receptor beta chains from the same sample are listed, as sequenced in a study of T cell responses to AZD1222 COVID-19 vaccine. The repertoire was sequenced with immunoSEQ multiplex PCR; TCRdb's copy has only in-frame clones and lacks some. The table records more than 100,000 clones, roughly 89% of them present only once. The specimen was peripheral blood, collected on day 0 of AZD1222 vaccination. The source of these receptors is an adult in good health.

This clone came up a few times. This chain joins TRBV18 and TRBJ1-1, with D tentatively TRBD1 (5 bases). The germline V gene encodes CDR1 KGHSH and CDR2 LQKENI. V lost 5 bases and J 2 bases, leaving 12 bases between the germline ends. CDR3 size: 14 residues. This chain's CDR3 is CASSFAGRNTEAFF. In nucleotides, the CDR3 is TGTGCCAGCTCATTCGCAGGGAGAAACACTGAAGCTTTCTTT. The full variable domain, in which reference TRBV18 and TRBJ1-1 provide the parts outside the CDR3, is NAGVMQNPRHLVRRRGQEARLRCSPMKGHSHVYWYRQLPEEGLKFMVYLQKENIIDESGMPKERFSAEFPKEGPSILRIQQVVRGDSAAYFCASSFAGRNTEAFFGQGTRLTVV.

The CDR3 protein is CASSLSIGQGGKGNQPQHF. DNA for the CDR3: TGTGCCAGCAGTTTATCGATAGGGCAGGGGGGAAAGGGCAATCAGCCCCAGCATTTT. The genes are TRBV27 and TRBJ1-5, with 7 bases lining up with TRBD1. The CDR3 runs 19 residues. The germline CDR1 and CDR2 sequences are MNHEY and SMNVEV (reference sequence). The V segment lost 0 bases and the J segment 2 bases; nucleotides outside the gene matches: 13.

The genes are TRBV7-8 and TRBJ2-5; the D gene is possibly TRBD2 (6 bases). This CDR3 region has 14 residues. Trimming removed 4 bases at V and 5 bases at J, with 14 bases between. Germline V gene lookup returns CDR1 SGHVS and CDR2 FQNEAQ. CDR3 sequence reads: CASSSRPGVETQYF. The CDR3 DNA follows: TGTGCCAGCAGCTCCCGACCGGGGGTGGAGACCCAGTACTTC.

The chain joins TRBV5-8 to TRBJ2-1; TRBD2 might be the D (6 bases). Germline lookup yields CDR1 SGHTS and CDR2 YDEGEE. The CDR3 extends over 16 amino acids. Trimming took 4 bases from V and 0 from J, leaving 14 bases between them. CDR3 protein: CASSVGGLTSYNEQFF. In DNA form, the CDR3 reads TGTGCCAGCAGCGTGGGGGGACTGACCTCCTACAATGAGCAGTTCTTC.

This clone came up once. J is TRBJ1-5 and V is TRBV28, with D possibly matching TRBD1 (6 bases). This CDR3 region has 16 residues. CDR1 is MDHEN and CDR2 is SYDVKM in the germline V gene. The V and J ends lost 7 bases and 0 bases respectively, with 16 bases between them. The chain's CDR3 is CASIRAGEYSNQPQHF. The CDR3 nucleotides read TGTGCCAGCATAAGGGCAGGGGAGTATAGCAATCAGCCCCAGCATTTT.

The V and J genes are TRBV19 and TRBJ2-7, with 9 bases matching TRBD2. The CDR3 sequence is 15 residues long. Losses at the gene ends were 5 bases for V and 0 bases for J; bases not matched to a gene: 5. The germline V gene encodes CDR1 LNHDA and CDR2 SQIVND (reference sequence). CDR3 in amino acids: CASSRTSGYSYEQYF. The CDR3 nucleotides are TGTGCCAGTAGTCGCACTAGCGGGTACTCCTACGAGCAGTACTTC. Together with reference TRBV19 and TRBJ2-7, the CDR3 gives the full variable domain: DGGITQSPKYLFRKEGQNVTLSCEQNLNHDAMYWYRQDPGQGLRLIYYSQIVNDFQKGDIAEGYSVSREKKESFPLTVTSAQKNPTAFYLCASSRTSGYSYEQYFGPGTRLTVT.

The J gene is TRBJ2-3, the V gene TRBV11-2; no definite D call. Per the germline V gene, CDR1 is SGHAT and CDR2 is FQNNGV. The CDR3 spans 13 residues. The V end was cut by 3 bases, the J end by 3 bases, with 7 bases between. The CDR3 bases are TGTGCCAGCAGCTTCGTTAGGACAGATACGCAGTATTTT. Translated: CASSFVRTDTQYF.

This clone occurred once. The V call is TRBV28, the J call TRBJ1-2; D is possibly TRBD1 (6 bases). The CDR3 is made up of 16 amino acids. The V end was cut by 2 bases, the J end by 5 bases, with 18 bases between. Germline V gene lookup returns CDR1 MDHEN and CDR2 SYDVKM. The CDR3 DNA is TGTGCCAGCAGTTTAGGGTTTGACAGGTCATATTATGGCTACACCTTC. Residues: CASSLGFDRSYYGYTF.

The chain links TRBV11-2 to TRBJ1-2; perhaps TRBD1 as D (6 bases). V lost 5 bases to trimming and J lost 3 bases, with 10 bases between them. This CDR3 spans 13 amino acids. The germline CDR1 and CDR2 sequences are SGHAT and FQNNGV. The CDR3 loop reads CASSPRGDYGYTF. The CDR3, as DNA: TGTGCCAGCAGCCCCAGGGGTGACTATGGCTACACCTTC.

The chain has TRBV29-1 and TRBJ2-2, with D unclear. The CDR3 consists of 11 residues. The germline V gene has CDR1 SQVTM and CDR2 ANQGSEA. The CDR3 loop is CGGANTGELFF. The CDR3 DNA reads TGCGGCGGTGCGAACACCGGGGAGCTGTTTTTT.

This chain connects TRBV19 to TRBJ1-3; 7 bases match TRBD1. Germline assignment: CDR1 LNHDA and CDR2 SQIVND (reference sequence). V shed 4 bases and J 7 bases; nucleotides not matched to a gene: 7. The CDR3 spans 14 residues. In DNA, the CDR3 is TGTGCCAGTAGTACCTCCAGGGGGATCAACACCATATATTTT. Translated, it gives CASSTSRGINTIYF. Full variable domain (outside the CDR3, taken from reference TRBV19 and TRBJ1-3): DGGITQSPKYLFRKEGQNVTLSCEQNLNHDAMYWYRQDPGQGLRLIYYSQIVNDFQKGDIAEGYSVSREKKESFPLTVTSAQKNPTAFYLCASSTSRGINTIYFGEGSWLTVV.

The gene calls are TRBV30 and TRBJ1-2, with D possibly TRBD1 on 6 matching bases. The CDR3 totals 13 residues. V shed 2 bases and J shed 4 bases, with 11 bases lying between them. In germline, CDR1 is GTSNPN, CDR2 SVGIG (reference sequence). The CDR3 nucleotides read TGTGCCTGGAGTTCAGGGGTTAGCTATGGCTACACCTTC. This translates into CAWSSGVSYGYTF. Complete variable domain (other parts from reference TRBV30 and TRBJ1-2): SQTIHQWPATLVQPVGSPLSLECTVEGTSNPNLYWYRQAAGRGLQLLFYSVGIGQISSEVPQNLSASRPQDRQFILSSKKLLLSDSGFYLCAWSSGVSYGYTFGSGTRLTVV.

The gene calls are TRBV4-1 and TRBJ2-3, with D possibly being TRBD2 (6 bases). V lost 5 bases and J 3 bases, leaving 18 bases between the germline ends. CDR3 length equals 16 residues. Per the germline V gene, CDR1 is MGHRA and CDR2 is YSYEKL. The DNA of the CDR3 is TGCGCCAGCAGCTTTATTGGGGGACTCAGGACAGATACGCAGTATTTT. Its translation is CASSFIGGLRTDTQYF.

The chain employs TRBV3-1 (or the pseudogene TRBV3-2) and TRBJ1-1, with TRBD1 identical over 9 bases. The CDR3 loop spans 14 amino acids. The V gene's germline CDR1 is LGHDT and CDR2 YNNKEL (reference sequence). V lost 1 base and J lost 6; bases outside the gene matches: 3. The CDR3 protein is CASSQAGTGSEAFF. CDR3 sequence (DNA): TGTGCCAGCAGCCAAGCCGGGACAGGGTCTGAAGCTTTCTTT.

This clone was seen only once. The junction does not match germline at one end; this may be a read error. The chain is built from TRBV5-6 and TRBJ2-4; D uncertain. This CDR3 has 11 residues. Germline values: CDR1 SGHDT, CDR2 YYEEEE. The CDR3 DNA is TGTGCCAGCAGCTTGGCTCGAGTGACGGTATTC. Protein sequence: CASSLARVTVF.

The table lists this clone with a few counts. The V and J genes are TRBV9 and TRBJ2-1; a weak D match, TRBD1 (5 bases). CDR3 length: 15 residues. The V end lost 5 bases, the J end lost 0 bases, and 12 bases lay between the germline ends. Germline V gene data show CDR1 as SGDLS and CDR2 as YYNGEE. The CDR3 protein is CASSGTGSSYNEQFF. As DNA, the CDR3 is TGTGCCAGCAGTGGAACAGGATCCTCCTACAATGAGCAGTTCTTC. Complete variable domain (other parts from reference TRBV9 and TRBJ2-1): DSGVTQTPKHLITATGQRVTLRCSPRSGDLSVYWYQQSLDQGLQFLIQYYNGEERAKGNILERFSAQQFPDLHSELNLSSLELGDSALYFCASSGTGSSYNEQFFGPGTRLTVL.

This chain connects TRBV6-1 to TRBJ1-1; D call uncertain. Germline loops: CDR1 MNHNS, CDR2 SASEGT. CDR3 length: 14 residues. V was clipped by 5 bases and J by 4 bases, with 14 bases between them. In DNA, the CDR3 is TGTGCCAGCAGTTGGACGGAGTCGGGCACTGAAGCTTTCTTT. It translates to CASSWTESGTEAFF.